This record concerns one T cell receptor (beta chain) sequence. Its specificity is unknown. Mismatch with germline at one junction end may stem from a read error. The PCR was carried out with 60 Vbeta primers and 13 Jbeta primers. Data came from immunoSEQ multiplex PCR; TCRdb stores just in-frame clones and leaves some out. This table has about 160,000 clones, around four fifths appearing once. The sample is drawn from a study of cytomegalovirus exposure and HLA in healthy donors. Turning to the study itself: Most donors, more than 80% of a few hundred genotyped, fell in the Caucasian-associated ancestry cluster. Findings and limits, study-wide: Sequencing likely produced, as an artifact, a cluster of highly shared sequence variants. DRB1 showed the most TCR associations and HLA-C the fewest in a later analysis, as rates varied by HLA locus.

CDR3 length: 15 residues. From germline, CDR1 is MNHEY and CDR2 SMNVEV (reference sequence). This chain connects TRBV27 to TRBJ1-5; D perhaps matches TRBD1 (6 bases). This sequence originates from a male donor in good health and CMV-seronegative. Sequencing used PBMCs. The CDR3, as DNA: TGTGCCAGCGGTTTCAGGGGTTATAGCAATCAGCCCCAGCATTTT. Its translation: CASGFRGYSNQPQHF.